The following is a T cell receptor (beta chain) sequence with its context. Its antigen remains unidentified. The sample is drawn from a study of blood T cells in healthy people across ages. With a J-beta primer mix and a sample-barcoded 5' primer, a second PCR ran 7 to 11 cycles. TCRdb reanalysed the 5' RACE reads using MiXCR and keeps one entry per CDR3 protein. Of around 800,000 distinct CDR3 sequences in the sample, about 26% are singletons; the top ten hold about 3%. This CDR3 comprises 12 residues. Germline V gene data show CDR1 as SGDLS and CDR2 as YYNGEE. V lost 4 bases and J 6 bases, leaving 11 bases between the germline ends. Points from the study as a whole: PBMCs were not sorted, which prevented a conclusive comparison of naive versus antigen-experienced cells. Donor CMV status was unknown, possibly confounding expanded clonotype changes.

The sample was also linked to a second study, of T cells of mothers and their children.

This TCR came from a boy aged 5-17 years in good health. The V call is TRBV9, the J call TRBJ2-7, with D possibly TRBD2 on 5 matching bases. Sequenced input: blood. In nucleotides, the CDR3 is TGTGCCAGCAGCCCCCGGGAACGCGAGCAGTACTTC. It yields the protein CASSPREREQYF.